The entry that follows covers one TCR beta chain sequence. No antigen is known for it. The record originates from a study of blood T cells in healthy people across ages. Study conclusions and caveats: Long-lived donors exceeded aged donors in naive CD4+ cells and diversity. Unsorted PBMCs blocked a conclusive comparison of naive and antigen-experienced cells.

The authors ran a second PCR of roughly 6 to 12 cycles using a sample-barcoded 5' primer and a J-beta primer mix. Every cDNA molecule carried a tag from a template-switch adaptor bearing 12 random nucleotides. One entry per CDR3 protein, called by TCRdb with MiXCR from the 5' RACE reads. Among about 730,000 distinct CDR3 sequences listed, roughly 43% were seen once. CDR3 length: 17 amino acids. From germline, CDR1 is DFQATT and CDR2 SNEGSKA (reference sequence). Source material: blood. V gene TRBV20-1 combines with J gene TRBJ2-3; D tentatively reads TRBD1 or TRBD2 (5 bases each). The source is a woman aged 60 to 75 in good health. CDR3 protein: CGAHSIPGTEGPDTQYF. CDR3 coding DNA: TGCGGGGCTCATTCCATTCCCGGGACCGAGGGGCCAGATACGCAGTATTTT.